This entry is about one T cell receptor beta chain. Antigen: not known. CDR1 is SGHDN, CDR2 FVKESK, per germline. The CDR3 has 16 amino acids. Trimming cost V 3 bases and J 7 bases; bases outside gene matches: 13. The authors ran the assay at deep level. This table comes from immunoSEQ multiplex PCR, and its TCRdb copy is limited to in-frame clones, with some not included. The table shows millions of clones, with about 95% occurring only once. The record originates from a study of shared clonotypes between healthy human individuals. Study results and limitations: Across several donors, naive CD4 shared 5% to 6%, naive CD8 3% to 3.5%, memory CD4 about 2.4%, memory CD8 0.4% to 0.5%. Clonotypes shared by all four donors outscored non-shared clonotypes in generation probability.

CD45RO-negative cells were positively selected for CCR7, leaving out terminally differentiated effector memory CD45RA+ cells. The sequenced sample consisted of naive CD8+ T cells sorted from blood. The clonotype originates from a man aged 18 to 29 in good health. The rearrangement uses TRBV14 and TRBJ2-7; 9 bases agree with TRBD2. In DNA, the CDR3 is TGTGCCAGCAGCCAGGAACCGGGACTAGCATGGGGAGAGCAGTACTTC. Translating it yields CASSQEPGLAWGEQYF.